Listed below are T cell receptor beta chains from one sample, sequenced in a study of CD8 T cells in ankylosing spondylitis. TCRdb reanalysed the 5' RACE reads using MiXCR and keeps one entry per CDR3 protein. The repertoire holds about 240,000 distinct CDR3 sequences, around 7.8% seen once, with around 6.8% in the top ten. The sequencing input was blood, either unsorted or a sorted T cell fraction (not recorded which). The receptors stem from a male donor with ankylosing spondylitis or in good health (not recorded which). The CDR3 runs from the conserved cysteine through the conserved F or W. D genes are given only for firm matches. Rows may omit the clone size; those that give it use once, few, many or a size class.

CDR3aa	CDR3nt	v_gene	j_gene	abundance	d_gene
CASSLLTGSSPLHF	TGTGCCAGCAGCTTATTAACAGGGTCGTCACCCCTCCACTTT	TRBV7-2	TRBJ1-6	many	.
CSARVPPGQGMIDTQYF	TGCAGTGCTAGAGTTCCCCCGGGACAGGGAATGATAGATACGCAGTATTTT	TRBV20-1	TRBJ2-3	many	TRBD1
CAISATSGGALFEQFF	TGTGCCATCAGTGCTACTAGCGGGGGGGCCTTGTTTGAGCAGTTCTTC	TRBV10-3	TRBJ2-1	few	TRBD2
CASSITGTGAYNEQFF	TGCGCCAGCAGCATCACCGGGACAGGGGCCTACAATGAGCAGTTCTTC	TRBV5-1	TRBJ2-1	many	TRBD1
CASSLLSGGYQETQYF	TGTGCCAGCAGCCTTCTTAGCGGGGGGTACCAAGAGACCCAGTACTTC	TRBV4-2	TRBJ2-5	.	TRBD2
CSASRRGGGNAGELFF	TGCAGTGCTAGTCGGCGGGGGGGTGGTAACGCCGGGGAGCTGTTTTTT	TRBV20-1	TRBJ2-2	.	TRBD2
CASSSRRYGYTF	TGTGCCAGCAGTTCCCGGAGGTATGGCTACACCTTC	TRBV12-3/TRBV12-4	TRBJ1-2	many	.
CSVLGADRGTAEAFF	TGCAGCGTCCTAGGGGCCGACAGGGGGACTGCTGAAGCTTTCTTT	TRBV29-1	TRBJ1-1	.	TRBD1
CASSIDAGPFHF	TGTGCCAGTAGTATAGATGCAGGTCCTTTTCACTTC	TRBV19	TRBJ2-1	many	.
CSAAPGTGETQYF	TGCAGTGCTGCGCCCGGGACGGGAGAGACCCAGTACTTC	TRBV20-1	TRBJ2-5	.	.
CASSRGSAGNTIYF	TGTGCCAGCAGTCGAGGAAGTGCTGGAAACACCATATATTTT	TRBV3-1	TRBJ1-3	many	.
CASVTGERAFF	TGTGCCAGCGTGACAGGGGAGAGAGCTTTCTTT	TRBV12-3/TRBV12-4	TRBJ1-1	many	TRBD1
CASSPDLDGTQYF	TGTGCCAGCAGCCCGGACCTAGACGGGACCCAGTACTTC	TRBV7-2	TRBJ2-5	few	.
CASSFFPSGGPRGTQYF	TGTGCCAGCAGCTTTTTCCCTAGCGGGGGTCCCCGCGGTACGCAGTATTTT	TRBV7-2	TRBJ2-3	many	TRBD2
CASSRTEGFYEQYF	TGTGCCAGCAGCAGGACGGAGGGGTTCTACGAGCAGTACTTC	TRBV7-9	TRBJ2-7	many	.
CASTNTGGVGNTIYF	TGTGCCAGCACCAATACAGGGGGCGTCGGAAACACCATATATTTT	TRBV12-3/TRBV12-4	TRBJ1-3	.	TRBD1
CASSLAGQLEAFF	TGCGCCAGCAGCTTGGCTGGACAGCTTGAAGCTTTCTTT	TRBV5-1	TRBJ1-1	many	.
CASSGGQRYGYTF	TGCGCCAGCAGCGGGGGACAGCGCTATGGCTACACCTTC	TRBV5-1	TRBJ1-2	many	TRBD1
CASSLTAPSGGLTDTQYF	TGTGCCAGCAGCTTAACAGCCCCTAGCGGGGGGTTAACAGATACGCAGTATTTT	TRBV7-3	TRBJ2-3	many	TRBD2
CASRSYSGGVGETQYF	TGTGCCAGCAGAAGCTATTCAGGGGGAGTGGGAGAGACCCAGTACTTC	TRBV27	TRBJ2-5	many	TRBD1
CASSGRGPYEQYF	TGTGCCAGCAGCGGCAGAGGGCCCTACGAGCAGTACTTC	TRBV7-9	TRBJ2-7	few	.
CSARMPGGVNYGYTF	TGCAGTGCCCGAATGCCAGGAGGGGTCAACTATGGCTACACCTTC	TRBV20-1	TRBJ1-2	many	.
CASSPPGGTSGRKGYNEQFF	TGTGCCAGCTCACCACCGGGAGGGACTAGCGGGAGAAAGGGCTACAATGAGCAGTTCTTC	TRBV18	TRBJ2-1	many	TRBD2
CSVEEPGTGSYGYTF	TGCAGCGTTGAAGAACCCGGGACAGGGTCCTATGGCTACACCTTC	TRBV29-1	TRBJ1-2	many	TRBD1
CASSVQGEQFF	TGTGCCAGCAGCGTACAAGGTGAGCAGTTCTTC	TRBV5-6	TRBJ2-1	many	.
CSARPRVGEATGELFF	TGCAGTGCCAGACCACGTGTGGGGGAGGCCACCGGGGAGCTGTTTTTT	TRBV20-1	TRBJ2-2	many	.
CASSLEGSTDTQYF	TGCGCCAGCAGCTTGGAAGGAAGCACAGATACGCAGTATTTT	TRBV5-1	TRBJ2-3	many	.
CASSLNYGPYEQYF	TGTGCCAGCAGTTTAAATTACGGCCCGTACGAGCAGTACTTC	TRBV12-3/TRBV12-4	TRBJ2-7	.	.
CSVVFSRATDTQYF	TGCAGCGTTGTTTTCTCCCGGGCCACAGATACGCAGTATTTT	TRBV29-1	TRBJ2-3	many	.
CASSTGIEQYF	TGTGCCAGCAGCACAGGGATCGAGCAGTACTTC	TRBV12-3/TRBV12-4	TRBJ2-7	many	.
CASSSVLRGDYGYTF	TGTGCCAGCAGTTCCGTCCTCCGGGGGGACTATGGCTACACCTTC	TRBV12-3/TRBV12-4	TRBJ1-2	many	.
CASSWRTSGGPADTQYF	TGCGCCAGCAGCTGGCGGACTAGCGGGGGGCCGGCGGATACGCAGTATTTT	TRBV5-1	TRBJ2-3	many	TRBD2
CASSLTGAGLETQYF	TGCGCCAGCAGCTTGACAGGGGCTGGGTTGGAGACCCAGTACTTC	TRBV5-1	TRBJ2-5	.	TRBD1
CASSYDLATAKNIQYF	TGTGCCAGCAGTTACGACTTAGCGACAGCCAAAAACATTCAGTACTTC	TRBV6-5	TRBJ2-4	many	.
CSARDLGLQYF	TGCAGTGCTAGAGATCTTGGACTGCAGTACTTC	TRBV20-1	TRBJ2-7	many	.
CASSLDLAGQETQYF	TGCGCCAGCAGCTTGGACCTAGCGGGGCAAGAGACCCAGTACTTC	TRBV5-1	TRBJ2-5	few	TRBD2
CSAVTPGRNNEQFF	TGCAGCGCCGTTACTCCGGGAAGGAACAATGAGCAGTTCTTC	TRBV29-1	TRBJ2-1	.	.
CASSLGGLANEQFF	TGTGCCAGCAGCTTAGGGGGGCTAGCGAATGAGCAGTTCTTC	TRBV7-9	TRBJ2-1	many	.
CASTMTGHYGYTF	TGTGCCAGTACCATGACGGGCCACTATGGCTACACCTTC	TRBV19	TRBJ1-2	few	.
CASSYSPGNTDTQYF	TGTGCCAGCAGTTACTCGCCAGGGAACACAGATACGCAGTATTTT	TRBV6-5	TRBJ2-3	.	.
CSALRAYNEQFF	TGCAGTGCTCTTCGAGCCTACAATGAGCAGTTCTTC	TRBV20-1	TRBJ2-1	many	.
CASSTTRDRKNIQYF	TGTGCCAGCAGCACAACCAGGGACAGGAAAAACATTCAGTACTTC	TRBV7-9	TRBJ2-4	many	TRBD1
CSARDGKGDTEAFF	TGCAGTGCTAGAGACGGGAAGGGGGACACTGAAGCTTTCTTT	TRBV20-1	TRBJ1-1	many	.
CASSSLGLYYEQYF	TGTGCCAGCAGCTCATTGGGACTATACTACGAGCAGTACTTC	TRBV7-2	TRBJ2-7	.	TRBD2
CSVEGQAGPYNEQFF	TGCAGCGTTGAGGGTCAGGCGGGGCCCTACAATGAGCAGTTCTTC	TRBV29-1	TRBJ2-1	many	.
CAWSVGTHYGYTF	TGTGCCTGGAGTGTGGGGACACACTATGGCTACACCTTC	TRBV30	TRBJ1-2	many	.
CASRAGGSSGETQYF	TGTGCCAGCAGAGCAGGCGGTTCTTCGGGAGAGACCCAGTACTTC	TRBV12-3/TRBV12-4	TRBJ2-5	.	.
CASSLVLGGNEQYF	TGTGCCAGCAGCTTAGTACTAGGGGGAAACGAGCAGTACTTC	TRBV7-6	TRBJ2-7	few	.